The entry that follows covers one T cell receptor (beta chain) sequence. J gave up 7 bases and V 6 bases, and 5 bases lay outside the gene matches. The CDR3 extends over 11 amino acids. Germline values: CDR1 DFQATT, CDR2 SNEGSKA (reference sequence). The entry originates in a study of T cell responses to AZD1222 COVID-19 vaccine. Repertoires were generated with immunoSEQ multiplex PCR, while TCRdb's copy carries only in-frame clones and drops some. The sample lists 240,000 or so clones, approximately 95% occurring once. V and J are TRBV20-1 and TRBJ1-2; 7 nucleotides agree with TRBD1. The sequencing used peripheral blood, collected on day 0 of AZD1222 vaccination. The sequence derives from an adult in good health. The CDR3 here is CSATGQVGYTF. The CDR3 DNA reads as TGCAGTGCCACCGGACAGGTTGGCTACACCTTC.